This T cell receptor (beta chain) was sequenced during a study of blood T cell repertoires in COVID-19. Across the study: Samples representing acute and convalescent COVID-19 were sourced from the United States, Italy and Spain. T cells, B-cell-depleted T cells, or PBMCs provided the cDNA or gDNA that served as material.

Produced via immunoSEQ multiplex PCR; TCRdb's table is partial and in-frame only. The profile shows about 80,000 clones, around 90% of them singletons. The CDR3 loop spans 18 amino acids. V lost 5 bases, J lost 4 bases, and 27 bases lay in between. Germline V gene data show CDR1 as SGHTA and CDR2 as FQGNSA. The origin of this receptor is a woman aged 80 or over with active or convalescent COVID-19. The rearrangement uses TRBV7-2 and TRBJ2-7, with D tentatively TRBD1 (7 bases). Sequenced material: peripheral blood. CDR3 sequence: CASSATGQNVGGQYEQYF. The CDR3 DNA sequence: TGTGCCAGCAGCGCAACGGGACAGAACGTCGGGGGCCAATACGAGCAGTACTTC. The full variable domain, in which reference TRBV7-2 and TRBJ2-7 provide the parts outside the CDR3, is GAGVSQSPSNKVTEKGKDVELRCDPISGHTALYWYRQSLGQGLEFLIYFQGNSAPDKSGLPSDRFSAERTGGSVSTLTIQRTQQEDSAVYLCASSATGQNVGGQYEQYFGPGTRLTVT.